These T cell receptor beta chains were read from a single sample in a study of TIL therapy for anti-PD-1-resistant metastatic lung cancer. Here immunoSEQ multiplex PCR was the method, and the copy in TCRdb shows in-frame clones only, minus some. The top ten clones hold roughly 2% of a sample with 54,000 or so clones, more than 60% of them seen once. This specimen consisted of blood, obtained at baseline. The receptors here all came from a person aged 25-80 years with non-small cell lung cancer. The CDR3 runs from the conserved cysteine through the conserved F or W. A D gene is named only where the DNA matches it firmly. Size is stated for part of the rows, as once, few or many counts, or as a class when the clone is expanded.

clone size,J gene,D gene,V gene,CDR3 protein,CDR3 DNA
.,TRBJ1-5,TRBD1,TRBV5-8,CASSPGTANQPQHF,TGTGCCAGCAGCCCCGGGACAGCGAATCAGCCCCAGCATTTT
.,TRBJ2-5,TRBD2,TRBV29-1,CSVCRTSVQETQYF,TGCAGCGTTTGTCGGACTAGCGTACAAGAGACCCAGTACTTC
.,TRBJ2-7,TRBD1,TRBV4-1,CASSQDAGGSSYEQYF,TGCGCCAGCAGCCAAGATGCAGGGGGCTCCTCCTACGAGCAGTACTTC
.,TRBJ2-1,TRBD2,TRBV18,CASSPRVLAGAVEQFF,TGTGCCAGCTCACCTAGGGTACTAGCGGGGGCCGTTGAGCAGTTCTTC
.,TRBJ1-2,.,TRBV19,CASSMELYGYTF,TGTGCCAGTAGTATGGAGTTGTATGGCTACACCTTC
.,TRBJ2-3,.,TRBV7-2,CASSSLQALTDTQYF,TGTGCCAGCAGTAGTTTGCAGGCCTTAACAGATACGCAGTATTTT
.,TRBJ1-1,.,TRBV7-9,CASSTGLNTEAFF,TGTGCCAGCAGCACAGGGTTGAACACTGAAGCTTTCTTT
.,TRBJ1-2,.,TRBV29-1,CSVGVGANYGYTF,TGCAGCGTTGGGGTGGGAGCTAACTATGGCTACACCTTC
.,TRBJ2-7,.,TRBV2,CASSDWRDPYEQYF,TGTGCCAGCAGTGACTGGCGGGATCCCTACGAGCAGTACTTC
.,TRBJ1-5,.,TRBV6-6,CASSYSTSSYQPQHF,TGTGCCAGCAGTTACTCGACGAGCAGTTATCAGCCCCAGCATTTT
.,TRBJ1-5,TRBD1,TRBV2,CASSRTGDQPQHF,TGTGCCAGCAGCCGGACAGGGGATCAGCCCCAGCATTTT
.,TRBJ2-7,TRBD2,TRBV10-2,CASSDPGGPTYEQYF,TGCGCCAGCAGTGACCCGGGAGGGCCTACCTACGAGCAGTACTTC
.,TRBJ2-3,TRBD2,TRBV4-3,CASSFQTPAPGTSGGRADTQYF,TGCGCCAGCAGCTTCCAAACCCCCGCCCCAGGGACTAGCGGGGGGAGGGCAGATACGCAGTATTTT
few,TRBJ1-5,.,TRBV7-9,CASSSPGNQPQHF,TGTGCCAGCAGCTCCCCAGGCAATCAGCCCCAGCATTTT
.,TRBJ2-7,TRBD1,TRBV28,CASSSPTGDYEQYF,TGTGCCAGCAGTTCACCCACAGGGGACTACGAGCAGTACTTC
.,TRBJ2-5,.,TRBV6-5,CASGDPGLGTQYF,TGTGCCAGCGGGGATCCGGGCTTGGGGACCCAGTACTTC
.,TRBJ2-3,.,TRBV19,CASSIERTAISTDTQYF,TGTGCCAGTAGTATAGAACGGACGGCAATAAGCACAGATACGCAGTATTTT
.,TRBJ1-5,.,TRBV2,CASTSGRLNQPQHF,TGTGCCAGCACCTCGGGACGGCTAAATCAGCCCCAGCATTTT
.,TRBJ1-1,.,TRBV7-2,CASSLERGYTEAFF,TGTGCCAGCAGCTTAGAGAGAGGTTACACTGAAGCTTTCTTT
.,TRBJ1-1,.,TRBV4-1,CASSYGVNTEAFF,TGCGCCAGCAGCTACGGCGTTAACACTGAAGCTTTCTTT
.,TRBJ2-3,.,TRBV28,CASSPNRPITDTQYF,TGTGCCAGCAGCCCGAACAGGCCTATCACAGATACGCAGTATTTT
.,TRBJ2-2,.,TRBV27,CASGLRGPYTGELFF,TGTGCCAGCGGGCTTCGGGGGCCTTACACCGGGGAGCTGTTTTTT
few,TRBJ1-4,TRBD1,TRBV2,CASSYGQGATNEKLFF,TGTGCCAGCAGCTACGGACAGGGAGCAACTAATGAAAAACTGTTTTTT
.,TRBJ2-2,TRBD2,TRBV2,CAGRLARTGELFF,TGTGCCGGACGACTAGCGAGGACCGGGGAGCTGTTTTTT
.,TRBJ2-2,TRBD2,TRBV9,CASSGGDGGANRELFF,TGTGCCAGCAGCGGAGGAGACGGGGGGGCCAACCGGGAGCTGTTTTTT
.,TRBJ1-5,.,TRBV27,CASSETFSNQPQHF,TGTGCCAGCAGTGAGACATTTAGCAATCAGCCCCAGCATTTT
few,TRBJ1-5,.,TRBV28,CASSFSGQPQHF,TGTGCCAGCAGTTTCAGTGGACAGCCCCAGCATTTT
once,TRBJ1-6,.,TRBV7-8,CASSLVDSPLHF,TGTGCCAGCAGCTTAGTAGATTCACCCCTCCACTTT
.,TRBJ1-2,TRBD1,TRBV29-1,CSGQGGDYGYTF,TGCAGCGGACAGGGAGGCGACTATGGCTACACCTTC
.,TRBJ1-2,TRBD1,TRBV29-1,CSVDKGRDRSRYGYTF,TGCAGCGTTGACAAGGGCCGGGACAGGTCGCGGTATGGCTACACCTTC
few,TRBJ1-5,.,TRBV5-4,CASSLAGPNQPQHF,TGTGCCAGCAGCTTGGCGGGGCCCAATCAGCCCCAGCATTTT
.,TRBJ1-2,.,TRBV30,CAWRSISGYTF,TGTGCCTGGAGATCTATTTCTGGCTACACCTTC
.,TRBJ2-7,.,TRBV19,CASSIRLTYEQYF,TGTGCCAGTAGTATTCGGCTAACCTACGAGCAGTACTTC
.,TRBJ1-4,.,TRBV4-2,CASSQRQDNNEKLFF,TGTGCCAGCAGCCAGAGACAGGACAATAATGAAAAACTGTTTTTT
.,TRBJ1-5,.,TRBV27,CASSSLGVLEPQHF,TGTGCCAGCAGTTCCCTCGGGGTATTGGAGCCCCAGCATTTT
once,TRBJ2-3,TRBD1,TRBV7-2,CASSLALISAGGRDTQYF,TGTGCCAGCAGCTTAGCGCTAATTTCGGCAGGGGGTAGGGATACGCAGTATTTT
few,TRBJ1-3,.,TRBV5-1,CASSLQSSGNTIYF,TGCGCCAGCAGCTTGCAGAGCTCTGGAAACACCATATATTTT
.,TRBJ2-7,.,TRBV5-4,CASSSRGRSYEQYF,TGTGCCAGCAGCTCGCGGGGTCGCTCCTACGAGCAGTACTTC
.,TRBJ1-5,.,TRBV6-5,CASSPGGSNQPQHF,TGTGCCAGCAGTCCGGGGGGGAGCAATCAGCCCCAGCATTTT
few,TRBJ2-3,.,TRBV5-1,CASSLDGKSTDTQYF,TGCGCCAGCAGCTTGGACGGCAAAAGCACAGATACGCAGTATTTT
.,TRBJ2-3,TRBD2,TRBV4-2,CASSPRSGGNRDTQYF,TGTGCCAGCAGCCCGAGAAGCGGGGGGAACCGGGATACGCAGTATTTT
.,TRBJ2-7,TRBD2,TRBV6-5,CASSKTSGAYEQYF,TGTGCCAGCAGCAAAACTAGCGGCGCCTACGAGCAGTACTTC
few,TRBJ2-3,.,TRBV19,CASSPVGLPGTDTQYF,TGTGCCAGTAGCCCGGTAGGACTCCCAGGCACAGATACGCAGTATTTT
.,TRBJ2-2,.,TRBV9,CASSVDPAGTGELFF,TGTGCCAGCAGCGTAGATCCAGCGGGCACCGGGGAGCTGTTTTTT
.,TRBJ2-2,.,TRBV30,CAGFRTGELFF,TGTGCCGGGTTCCGTACCGGGGAGCTGTTTTTT
.,TRBJ2-1,TRBD2,TRBV7-3,CASSAQPPGLAGGPGNEQFF,TGTGCCAGCAGCGCCCAACCGCCGGGACTAGCGGGAGGGCCGGGGAATGAGCAGTTCTTC
.,TRBJ2-3,.,TRBV7-2,CASSQGGGLADTQYF,TGCGCCAGCAGCCAAGGGGGGGGCCTTGCAGATACGCAGTATTTT
.,TRBJ1-6,.,TRBV11-3,CASSLGQTVNSPLHF,TGTGCCAGCAGCTTAGGCCAGACAGTTAATTCACCCCTCCACTTT
.,TRBJ2-3,.,TRBV5-5,CASSSFAGTDTQYF,TGTGCCAGCAGCTCGTTCGCAGGGACAGATACGCAGTATTTT
.,TRBJ2-2,TRBD2,TRBV5-1,CASSLEASGTGELFF,TGCGCCAGCAGCTTGGAGGCTAGCGGGACCGGGGAGCTGTTTTTT